One and the same sample provided the 27 T cell receptor beta chains below, sequenced in a study of Graves' ophthalmopathy and Graves' hyperthyroidism. RNA transcripts were the template, and TCR beta CDR3 regions were amplified from them. HTBI primers primed a first-round RT-PCR, and a second-round multiplex PCR followed. MiXCR, run by TCRdb on the multiplex PCR reads, gives a single entry per CDR3 protein. Of hundreds of thousands of distinct CDR3 sequences listed, about 21% are singletons. Sequencing was performed on peripheral blood. The origin of the receptors is a woman aged 18-35 years with stable Graves' hyperthyroidism.

This clonotype was detected many times. The gene calls are TRBV6-2 or TRBV6-3 and TRBJ1-1; D is perhaps TRBD1 (6 bases). V lost 2 bases, J lost 3 bases, and 10 bases lay in between. Germline V gives CDR1 MNHEY, CDR2 SVGEGT. The CDR3 covers 14 residues. The CDR3 spells CASSYTGRDTEAFF. The DNA for the CDR3 is TGTGCCAGCAGTTACACAGGGAGGGACACTGAAGCTTTCTTT.

This clonotype showed up many times. This chain connects TRBV5-1 to TRBJ2-5; D gene ambiguous. The ends were cut back, 0 bases at V and 1 base at J, with 10 bases in the middle. From germline, CDR1 is SGHRS and CDR2 YFSETQ. CDR3 length: 15 residues. The DNA of the CDR3 is TGCGCCAGCAGCTTGGGAGGACCGGCCCAAGAGACCCAGTACTTC. This translates into CASSLGGPAQETQYF.

This clonotype has just a few counts. This rearrangement joins TRBV11-2 to TRBJ2-7, with TRBD1 as a possible D gene (5 bases). Per germline, CDR1 SGHAT and CDR2 FQNNGV. The CDR3 is 15 amino acids. Trimming left V 5 bases short and J 0 bases short, with 14 bases between. CDR3 DNA: TGTGCCAGCAGCCTAAGGGGTGGCGGCTCCTACGAGCAGTACTTC. As protein: CASSLRGGGSYEQYF.

This clonotype has ten or more counts. V gene TRBV10-3 combines with J gene TRBJ1-5, with 7 positions matching TRBD1. V shed 4 bases, J shed 3 bases, and the junction held 3 bases outside the gene matches. Germline V gene lookup returns CDR1 ENHRY and CDR2 SYGVKD. The CDR3 is 14 amino acids. The DNA for the CDR3 is TGTGCCATCAGTGCCGACAGGGACAATCAGCCCCAGCATTTT. This gives the protein CAISADRDNQPQHF.

This clonotype was seen ten or more times. J is TRBJ2-7 and V is TRBV2; D not certain. The CDR3 loop spans 12 amino acids. The V gene lost 4 bases and the J gene lost 4 bases, with 8 bases spanning the gap. The germline gives CDR1 SNHLY, CDR2 FYNNEI. CDR3 in amino acids: CASSVNGYEQYF. For the CDR3, the DNA is TGTGCCAGCAGTGTGAATGGTTACGAGCAGTACTTC.

Ten or more counts support this clonotype. V and J are TRBV30 and TRBJ1-5; D perhaps matches TRBD1 (5 bases). Trimming cost V 2 bases and J 4 bases, with 12 bases left between them. This CDR3 has 14 amino acids. CDR1 GTSNPN and CDR2 SVGIG come from the germline V gene (reference sequence). The chain's CDR3 is CAWSRSGLNQPQHF. The CDR3 nucleotides are TGTGCCTGGAGTAGATCGGGGCTTAATCAGCCCCAGCATTTT. Full variable domain (rest looked up from reference TRBV30 and TRBJ1-5): SQTIHQWPATLVQPVGSPLSLECTVEGTSNPNLYWYRQAAGRGLQLLFYSVGIGQISSEVPQNLSASRPQDRQFILSSKKLLLSDSGFYLCAWSRSGLNQPQHFGDGTRLSIL.

The J gene is TRBJ2-7, the V gene TRBV12-3 or TRBV12-4; 9 nucleotides align to TRBD1. The end of the DNA fits TRBJ2-5 better, so the J call may be wrong. The CDR3 is 14 residues long. The CDR3 DNA follows: TGTGCCAGCAGGGGGACAGGGTATACGGAGACCCAGTACTTC. Its protein product is CASRGTGYTETQYF.

This clonotype appeared many times. The chain carries TRBV20-1 and TRBJ2-3; 7 bases are shared with TRBD2. This CDR3 comprises 16 residues. With 0 bases clipped from V and 4 bases from J, the junction kept 10 bases outside the gene matches. Germline V CDR1 and CDR2: DFQATT, SNEGSKA (reference sequence). The CDR3 is CSARDLLAGDADTQYF. DNA for the CDR3: TGCAGTGCTAGAGATCTATTGGCGGGGGATGCAGATACGCAGTATTTT.

Many counts were recorded for this clonotype. The V gene is TRBV7-9, the J gene TRBJ2-2; 8 bases map to TRBD1. The germline CDR1 and CDR2 sequences are SEHNR and FQNEAQ (reference sequence). With 6 bases clipped from V and 5 bases from J, the junction kept 5 bases outside the gene matches. CDR3 length: 14 amino acids. The CDR3 sequence is CASSYRGRTGELFF. The CDR3 DNA reads TGTGCCAGCAGTTACAGGGGGAGGACCGGGGAGCTGTTTTTT.

The sample holds many counts of this clonotype. Here the CDR3 DNA reads TGTGCCACCCAGCGCCCAGGGGGTCACGACGGGGAGCTGTTTTTT. Translated: CATQRPGGHDGELFF. The chain uses TRBV15 and TRBJ2-2; TRBD1 matches at 7 bases. The J segment lost 7 bases and the V segment lost 8 bases, leaving 13 bases of the junction unmatched. The CDR3 runs to 15 residues. Looked up from germline, CDR1 is LNHNV and CDR2 is YYDKDF (reference sequence).

This clonotype has at least ten counts. In nucleotides, the CDR3 is TGTGCCAGCAGTTCCACCGGGACAGCGATCACTGAAGCTTTCTTT. This encodes CASSSTGTAITEAFF. The chain joins TRBV6-5 to TRBJ1-1; 7 positions match TRBD1. The CDR3 consists of 15 residues. J was trimmed by 4 bases and V by 4 bases; bases with no gene match: 9. CDR1 is MNHEY and CDR2 is SVGAGI in the germline V gene.

This clonotype was seen repeatedly, ten times or more. The chain joins TRBV30 to TRBJ1-2; weak D call: TRBD1 (6 bases). This CDR3 contains 11 residues. V was trimmed by 2 bases and J by 8 bases, leaving 9 bases between them. CDR1 is GTSNPN, CDR2 SVGIG, per germline (reference sequence). For the CDR3, the DNA is TGTGCCTGGAGTTTTGGGGGCGGCTACACCTTC. Translated, it gives CAWSFGGGYTF.

This clonotype has ten or more counts. V usage is TRBV4-2 and J usage is TRBJ2-7, with 9 bases fitting TRBD1. Per germline, CDR1 LGHNA and CDR2 YNFKEQ. V was pared by 2 bases and J by 3 bases, with 11 bases of the junction left unmatched. The CDR3 has 17 amino acids. CDR3 sequence: CASSQTSPTGGVYEQYF. The CDR3 DNA reads TGTGCCAGCAGCCAAACCTCACCGACAGGGGGTGTCTACGAGCAGTACTTC.

A few counts support this clonotype. The conserved final phenylalanine or tryptophan is absent from the CDR3, which likely points to a read error. The rearrangement joins TRBV18 to TRBJ2-2; D is possibly TRBD1 (6 bases). Trimming pared 3 bases from V and 0 bases from J, leaving 11 bases between. This CDR3 is 16 amino acids long. Germline CDR1 is KGHSH and CDR2 is LQKENI. As DNA, the CDR3 is TGTGCCAGCTCACCCGAGGGGGTAGCGAACACCGGGGAGCTGTTTCTT. Translation: CASSPEGVANTGELFL.

This clonotype has ten or more counts. The V gene is TRBV11-2, the J gene TRBJ1-1, with unresolved D. Germline V gene data show CDR1 as SGHAT and CDR2 as FQNNGV. This CDR3 comprises 13 residues. The V end was cut by 5 bases, the J end by 11 bases, with 18 bases between. This chain's CDR3 is CASSRTVEPLAFF. CDR3 coding DNA: TGTGCCAGCAGCCGAACAGTCGAACCTTTGGCTTTCTTT. Full variable domain (missing parts from reference TRBV11-2 and TRBJ1-1): EAGVAQSPRYKIIEKRQSVAFWCNPISGHATLYWYQQILGQGPKLLIQFQNNGVVDDSQLPKDRFSAERLKGVDSTLKIQPAKLEDSAVYLCASSRTVEPLAFFGQGTRLTVV.

The chain carries TRBV13 and TRBJ2-7; 8 bases map to TRBD2. Germline V gene lookup returns CDR1 PRHDT and CDR2 FYEKMQ (reference sequence). J was trimmed by 4 bases and V by 4 bases; bases with no gene match: 15. This CDR3 region has 17 residues. CDR3 sequence: CASSYPGWSGSWYEQYF. CDR3 bases: TGTGCCAGCAGCTATCCCGGATGGAGCGGGAGTTGGTACGAGCAGTACTTC.

This clonotype was detected ten times or more. The J gene is TRBJ2-5, the V gene TRBV18; 7 bases line up with TRBD1. This CDR3 contains 14 residues. From germline, CDR1 is KGHSH and CDR2 LQKENI. V trimming: 5 bases; J trimming: 4 bases; junction bases outside the gene matches: 7. This CDR3 is CASSTRTGRETQYF. The CDR3 DNA is TGTGCCAGCTCAACGCGGACAGGACGAGAGACCCAGTACTTC.

This clonotype has at least ten counts. This chain uses TRBV12-3 or TRBV12-4 with TRBJ2-7; D unclear. The CDR3 spans 13 residues. Trimming stripped 3 bases from V and 6 bases from J, with 12 bases between. The CDR3 nucleotides read TGTGCCAGCAGTTTTTCCCAAAACGGCGAGCAGTACTTC. The encoded protein is CASSFSQNGEQYF.

This clonotype was observed a few times. V and J are TRBV27 and TRBJ1-2; 9 nucleotides agree with TRBD1. Trimming at V came to 4 bases and at J to 5 bases, leaving 5 bases not matched to a gene. Germline V gene lookup returns CDR1 MNHEY and CDR2 SMNVEV (reference sequence). The CDR3 is 14 amino acids. CDR3 in DNA: TGTGCCAGCAGTTCCGGGACAGGGAGATATGGCTACACCTTC. Its translation: CASSSGTGRYGYTF.

As for this clonotype: This sequence may be a read error, since a much larger clone differs from it by one base. The chain employs TRBV29-1 and TRBJ2-7; either TRBD1 or TRBD2 may fit D (7 bases each). Germline V CDR1 and CDR2: SQVTM, ANQGSEA. Deletions cut 3 bases from V and 5 bases from J, with 23 bases between. The CDR3 length is 16 residues. The CDR3 protein is CSVEGGDSLNSDEQYF. CDR3 DNA sequence: TGCAGCGTTGAGGGGGGGGACAGCCTAAATTCCGACGAGCAGTACTTC.

The chain combines TRBV6-2 or TRBV6-3 with TRBJ2-7; D uncertain. The CDR3 consists of 14 residues. V was cut by 0 bases and J by 1 base, with 7 bases left in between. Germline CDR1 MNHEY, CDR2 SVGEGT. The CDR3 sequence: CASSYSMWSYEQYF. Here the CDR3 DNA reads TGTGCCAGCAGTTACTCGATGTGGTCCTACGAGCAGTACTTC.

The rearrangement uses TRBV30 and TRBJ1-1; tentatively, D is TRBD1 (6 bases). V lost 5 bases and J 1 base, leaving 8 bases between the germline ends. Germline V CDR1 and CDR2: GTSNPN, SVGIG (reference sequence). CDR3 size: 12 residues. The CDR3 DNA reads as TGTGCCTGGTGGACAGCGAACACTGAAGCTTTCTTT. This encodes CAWWTANTEAFF.

The table lists this clonotype with many counts. The CDR3: CASSLGLEAFF. For the CDR3, the DNA is TGTGCCAGCAGCTTGGGTCTCGAAGCTTTCTTT. V and J are TRBV7-9 and TRBJ1-1; D gene unclear. The CDR3 has 11 amino acids. Looked up from germline, CDR1 is SEHNR and CDR2 is FQNEAQ (reference sequence). Trimming pared 3 bases from V and 8 bases from J, leaving 7 bases between.

The V and J genes are TRBV12-3 or TRBV12-4 and TRBJ1-1, with 9 bases lining up with TRBD1. J lost 0 bases, V lost 0 bases, and 8 bases had no gene match. The CDR3 runs 18 residues. The CDR3 loop is CASSLAPGTGLMNTEAFF. CDR3 DNA sequence: TGTGCCAGCAGTTTAGCCCCCGGGACAGGGCTCATGAACACTGAAGCTTTCTTT.

Many counts were recorded for this clonotype. V and J are TRBV6-1 and TRBJ1-5; no definite D call. Germline CDR1 reads MNHNS; CDR2 reads SASEGT. V was pared by 7 bases and J by 0 bases, with 10 bases between. This CDR3 has 14 residues. CDR3 sequence reads: CASTRSGSNQPQHF. As DNA, the CDR3 is TGTGCCAGCACCAGATCGGGTAGCAATCAGCCCCAGCATTTT.

This clonotype appeared many times. The CDR3 is CASPPPQTDGYTF. CDR3 DNA sequence: TGTGCCAGCCCCCCACCCCAAACGGATGGCTACACCTTC. The chain uses TRBV6-5 and TRBJ1-2; no definite D call. Germline V CDR1 and CDR2: MNHEY, SVGAGI. V was shortened by 8 bases and J by 6 bases, with 16 bases between the two germline ends. The CDR3 length is 13 residues.

This clonotype was counted at least ten times. The chain couples TRBV7-2 to TRBJ2-5; D is undetermined. Trimming removed 4 bases at V and 7 bases at J, with 10 bases between. Germline-derived CDR1 and CDR2 are SGHTA and FQGNSA. The CDR3 sequence is 12 residues long. CDR3 amino acids: CASSSPTGTQYF. For the CDR3, the DNA is TGTGCCAGCAGCTCCCCCACCGGGACCCAGTACTTC.